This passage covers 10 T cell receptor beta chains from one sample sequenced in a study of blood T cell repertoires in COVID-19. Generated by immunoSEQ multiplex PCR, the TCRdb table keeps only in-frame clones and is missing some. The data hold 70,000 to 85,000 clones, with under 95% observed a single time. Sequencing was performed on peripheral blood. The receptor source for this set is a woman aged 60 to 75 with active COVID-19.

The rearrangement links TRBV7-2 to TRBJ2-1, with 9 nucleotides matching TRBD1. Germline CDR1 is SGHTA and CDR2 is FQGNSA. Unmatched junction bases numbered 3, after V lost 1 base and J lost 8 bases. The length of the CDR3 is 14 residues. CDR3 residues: CASSLGGTGHEQFF. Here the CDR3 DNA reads TGTGCCAGCAGCTTAGGGGGGACAGGGCATGAGCAGTTCTTC. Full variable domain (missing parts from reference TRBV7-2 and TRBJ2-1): GAGVSQSPSNKVTEKGKDVELRCDPISGHTALYWYRQSLGQGLEFLIYFQGNSAPDKSGLPSDRFSAERTGGSVSTLTIQRTQQEDSAVYLCASSLGGTGHEQFFGPGTRLTVL.

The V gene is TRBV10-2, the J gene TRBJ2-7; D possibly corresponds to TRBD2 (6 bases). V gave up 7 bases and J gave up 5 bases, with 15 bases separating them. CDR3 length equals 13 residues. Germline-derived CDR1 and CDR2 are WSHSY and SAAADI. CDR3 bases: TGCGCCAGCACCCGGGAGAAAGTACACGAGCAGTACTTC. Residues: CASTREKVHEQYF.

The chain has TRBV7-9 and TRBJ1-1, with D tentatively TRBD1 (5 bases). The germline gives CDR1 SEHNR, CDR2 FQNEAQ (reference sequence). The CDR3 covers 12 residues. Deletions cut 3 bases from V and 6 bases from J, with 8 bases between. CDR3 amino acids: CASSFLTAEAFF. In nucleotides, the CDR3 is TGTGCCAGCAGCTTCTTGACAGCTGAAGCTTTCTTT.

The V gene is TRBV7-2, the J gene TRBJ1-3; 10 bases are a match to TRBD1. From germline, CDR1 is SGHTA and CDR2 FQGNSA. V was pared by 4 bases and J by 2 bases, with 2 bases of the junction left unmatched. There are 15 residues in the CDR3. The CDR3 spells CASSWGQGTGNTIYF. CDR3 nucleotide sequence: TGTGCCAGCAGCTGGGGACAGGGGACTGGAAACACCATATATTTT.

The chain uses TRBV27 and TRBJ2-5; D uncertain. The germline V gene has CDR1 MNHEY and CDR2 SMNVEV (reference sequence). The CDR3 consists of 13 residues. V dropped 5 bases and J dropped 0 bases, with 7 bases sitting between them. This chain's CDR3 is CASSPQNQETQYF. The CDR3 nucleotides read TGTGCCAGCAGTCCCCAGAACCAAGAGACCCAGTACTTC.

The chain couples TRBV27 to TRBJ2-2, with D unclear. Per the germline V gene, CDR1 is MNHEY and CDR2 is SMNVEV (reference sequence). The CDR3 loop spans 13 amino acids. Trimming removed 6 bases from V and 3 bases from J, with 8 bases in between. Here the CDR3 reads CASRIDYTGELFF. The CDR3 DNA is TGTGCCAGCAGGATCGACTACACCGGGGAGCTGTTTTTT.

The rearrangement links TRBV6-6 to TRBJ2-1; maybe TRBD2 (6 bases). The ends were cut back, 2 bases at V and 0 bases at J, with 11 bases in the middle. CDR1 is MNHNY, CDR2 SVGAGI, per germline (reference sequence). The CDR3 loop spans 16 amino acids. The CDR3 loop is CASSYGTRSSYNEQFF. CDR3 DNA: TGTGCCAGCAGTTACGGGACTCGCAGCTCCTACAATGAGCAGTTCTTC.

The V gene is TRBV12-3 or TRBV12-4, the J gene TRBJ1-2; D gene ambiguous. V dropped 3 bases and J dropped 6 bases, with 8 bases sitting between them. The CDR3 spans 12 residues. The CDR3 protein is CASSFTGDGYTF. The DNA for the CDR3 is TGTGCCAGCAGTTTCACCGGGGATGGCTACACCTTC.

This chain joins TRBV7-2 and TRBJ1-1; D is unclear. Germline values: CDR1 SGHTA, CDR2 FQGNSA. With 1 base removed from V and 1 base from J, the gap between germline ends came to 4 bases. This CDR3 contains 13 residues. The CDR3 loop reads CASSLGQNTEAFF. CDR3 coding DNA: TGTGCCAGCAGCTTAGGGCAGAACACTGAAGCTTTCTTT.

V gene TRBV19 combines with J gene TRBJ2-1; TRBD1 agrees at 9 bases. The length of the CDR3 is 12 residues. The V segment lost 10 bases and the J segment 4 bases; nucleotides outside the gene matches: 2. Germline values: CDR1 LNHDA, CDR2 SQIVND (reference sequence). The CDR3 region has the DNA TGTGCCACTGGGACAGGGTACAATGAGCAGTTCTTC. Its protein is CATGTGYNEQFF.